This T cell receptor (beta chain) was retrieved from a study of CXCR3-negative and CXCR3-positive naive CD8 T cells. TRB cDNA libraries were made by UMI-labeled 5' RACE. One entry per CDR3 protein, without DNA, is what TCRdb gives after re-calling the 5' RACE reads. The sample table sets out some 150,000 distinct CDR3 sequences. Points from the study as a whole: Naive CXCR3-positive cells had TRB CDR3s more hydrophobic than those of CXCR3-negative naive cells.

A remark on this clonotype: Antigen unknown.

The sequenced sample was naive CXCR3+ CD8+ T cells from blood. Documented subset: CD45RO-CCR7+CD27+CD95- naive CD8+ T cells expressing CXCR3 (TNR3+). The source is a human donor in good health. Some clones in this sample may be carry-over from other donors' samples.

The CDR3 loop is CASSFFGTVHTYEQYF. This chain joins TRBV5-4 and TRBJ2-7; TCRdb calls TRBD1, which cannot be checked without DNA. This CDR3 region has 16 residues. Germline CDR1 and CDR2: SGHNT and YYREEE (reference sequence).